The 7 T cell receptor beta chains below come from one sample, sequenced in a study of blood T cell repertoires in COVID-19. Profiled with immunoSEQ multiplex PCR; TCRdb holds only in-frame clones, not every one. The table shows more than 300,000 clones, with around 88% occurring only once. The sequenced sample was peripheral blood. All receptors come from a woman aged 50 to 65 with acute or convalescent COVID-19.

This clone has more than one count but fewer than ten. This chain uses TRBV5-1 with TRBJ1-1, with TRBD1 matching over 7 bases. The CDR3 length is 15 residues. Germline CDR1 reads SGHRS; CDR2 reads YFSETQ. Trimming took 4 bases from V and 2 from J; bases not matched to a gene: 8. The CDR3 region is CASSPPTGSNTEAFF. The CDR3 bases are TGCGCCAGCAGCCCCCCGACAGGGAGCAACACTGAAGCTTTCTTT.

The chain recombines TRBV6-5 with TRBJ2-7, with D maybe TRBD1 (5 bases). The length of the CDR3 is 14 residues. Germline CDR1 MNHEY, CDR2 SVGAGI. V lost 0 bases and J 3 bases, leaving 9 bases between the germline ends. The CDR3: CASSYSVQGYEQYF. Written as DNA, the CDR3 is TGTGCCAGCAGTTACTCGGTGCAGGGCTACGAGCAGTACTTC.

The chain couples TRBV18 to TRBJ1-3; TRBD1 aligns across 9 bases. The germline V gene encodes CDR1 KGHSH and CDR2 LQKENI. J gave up 1 base and V 6 bases, and 4 bases lay outside the gene matches. This CDR3 is 15 amino acids long. CDR3 protein: CASSSGTGSGNTIYF. The CDR3 nucleotides read TGTGCCAGCTCGTCCGGGACAGGGTCTGGAAACACCATATATTTT.

This chain joins TRBV27 and TRBJ1-4, with D tentatively TRBD1 (5 bases). The ends were cut back, 6 bases at V and 8 bases at J, with 13 bases in the middle. This CDR3 is 13 amino acids long. Per germline, CDR1 MNHEY and CDR2 SMNVEV (reference sequence). CDR3 residues: CASSPAAGEKLFF. CDR3 nucleotide sequence: TGTGCCAGCAGCCCGGCGGCAGGGGAAAAACTGTTTTTT.

The chain combines TRBV29-1 with TRBJ1-4; 7 bases align to TRBD1. Germline lookup yields CDR1 SQVTM and CDR2 ANQGSEA. The CDR3 is made up of 11 amino acids. V trimming: 7 bases; J trimming: 8 bases; junction bases outside the gene matches: 4. The CDR3 spells CSALDREKLFF. DNA of the CDR3: TGCAGCGCCCTGGACAGGGAAAAACTGTTTTTT.

This clone was seen only once. The rearrangement links TRBV6-5 to TRBJ1-1; D possibly corresponds to TRBD1 (5 bases). Between the trimmed V and J ends, which lost 10 bases and 0 bases, there was a span of 12 bases. The CDR3 is 13 residues long. The germline V gene encodes CDR1 MNHEY and CDR2 SVGAGI. The CDR3 here is CATRRGMNTEAFF. CDR3 in DNA: TGTGCCACCCGTAGGGGCATGAACACTGAAGCTTTCTTT.

The gene calls are TRBV3-1 (or the pseudogene TRBV3-2) and TRBJ1-6; D is possibly TRBD1 (6 bases). Trimming removed 4 bases from V and 6 bases from J, with 13 bases in between. The CDR3 is made up of 15 amino acids. CDR1 LGHDT and CDR2 YNNKEL come from the germline V gene (reference sequence). The CDR3 spells CASSRMLGGNSPLHF. The CDR3 nucleotides read TGTGCCAGCAGCCGAATGCTAGGGGGTAATTCACCCCTCCACTTT.